The present T cell receptor (beta chain) was sequenced within a study of blood T cell repertoires in COVID-19. Study information: Italy, Spain and the United States were the sources of the convalescent and acute COVID-19 samples. PBMCs, B-cell-depleted T cells, or T cells provided the cDNA or gDNA that made up the material.

During active infection, Seattle patients enrolled and were then monitored through disease. CDR3 length: 15 residues. The V gene's germline CDR1 is SGHTA and CDR2 FQGTGA. V was pared by 6 bases and J by 8 bases, with 6 bases of the junction left unmatched. As processed by the authors: Reference gene primer amplification in the assay estimated nucleated cell counts. TCRdb keeps only in-frame clones here, not all; method: immunoSEQ multiplex PCR. Clone size and V and J calls were adopted from that table, with D and trimming inferred from the DNA. This sample has about 430,000 clones, with 70% to 90% found just once. This clone was detected once.

The TCR comes from a man younger than 35 with COVID-19, enrolled during active disease. This rearrangement joins TRBV7-3 to TRBJ2-1; 14 bases line up with TRBD2. Sequencing was done on a sample of peripheral blood. This CDR3 reads CASRSGTSGSYEQFF. CDR3 sequence (DNA): TGTGCCAGCAGATCCGGGACTAGCGGGAGCTATGAGCAGTTCTTC.